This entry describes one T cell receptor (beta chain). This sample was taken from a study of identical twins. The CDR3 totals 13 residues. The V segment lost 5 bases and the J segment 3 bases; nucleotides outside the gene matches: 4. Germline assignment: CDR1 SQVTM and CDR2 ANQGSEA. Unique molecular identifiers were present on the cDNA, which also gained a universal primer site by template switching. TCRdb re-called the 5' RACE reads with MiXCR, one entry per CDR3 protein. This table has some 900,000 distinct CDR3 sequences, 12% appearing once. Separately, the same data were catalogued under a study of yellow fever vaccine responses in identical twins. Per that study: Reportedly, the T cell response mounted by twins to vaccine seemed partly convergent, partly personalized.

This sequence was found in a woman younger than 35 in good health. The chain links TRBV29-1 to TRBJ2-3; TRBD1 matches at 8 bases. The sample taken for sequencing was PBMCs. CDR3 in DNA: TGCAGCGTTCGTCAGGGGGCAACAGATACGCAGTATTTT. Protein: CSVRQGATDTQYF.